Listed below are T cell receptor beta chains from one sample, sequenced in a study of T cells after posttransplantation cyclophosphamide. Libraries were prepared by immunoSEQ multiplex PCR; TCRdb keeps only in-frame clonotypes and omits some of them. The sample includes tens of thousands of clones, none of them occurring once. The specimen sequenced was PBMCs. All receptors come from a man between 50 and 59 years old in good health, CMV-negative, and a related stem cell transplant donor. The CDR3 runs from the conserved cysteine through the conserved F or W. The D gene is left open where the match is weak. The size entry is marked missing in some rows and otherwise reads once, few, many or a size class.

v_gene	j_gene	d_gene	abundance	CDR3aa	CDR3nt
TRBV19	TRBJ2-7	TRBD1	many	CAASAGRGRYEQYF	TGTGCCGCATCCGCGGGCAGGGGGCGGTACGAGCAGTACTTC
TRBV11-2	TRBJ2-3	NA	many	CASSLGSDSITDTQYF	TGTGCCAGCAGCTTAGGGTCCGACTCGATCACAGATACGCAGTATTTT
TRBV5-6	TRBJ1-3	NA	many	CASSSVRVNSGNTIYF	TGTGCCAGCAGCTCGGTGAGGGTTAACTCTGGAAACACCATATATTTT
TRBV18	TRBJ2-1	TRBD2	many	CASSPPMAGVYNEQFF	TGTGCCAGCTCACCACCGATGGCGGGGGTATACAATGAGCAGTTCTTC
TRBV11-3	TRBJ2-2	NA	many	CASSRLDTGELFF	TGTGCCAGCAGCCGACTGGACACCGGGGAGCTGTTTTTT
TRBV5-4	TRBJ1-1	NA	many	CASSLAPGEGNTEAFF	TGTGCCAGCAGCTTGGCCCCTGGAGAGGGGAACACTGAAGCTTTCTTT
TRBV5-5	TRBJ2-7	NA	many	CASSDWEDEQYF	TGTGCCAGCAGCGATTGGGAGGACGAGCAGTACTTC
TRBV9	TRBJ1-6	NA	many	CASSSFPGSNSPLHF	TGTGCCAGCAGCTCATTTCCGGGTAGTAATTCACCCCTCCACTTT
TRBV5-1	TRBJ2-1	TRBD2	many	CASSLGAGGYNEQFF	TGCGCCAGCAGCTTGGGAGCGGGGGGGTACAATGAGCAGTTCTTC
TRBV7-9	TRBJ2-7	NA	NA	CAAADTFYEQYF	TGTGCCGCTGCGGACACATTCTACGAGCAGTACTTC
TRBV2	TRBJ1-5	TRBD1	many	CASSGYRGLSQPQHF	TGTGCCAGCAGTGGCTACAGGGGGTTAAGTCAGCCCCAGCATTTT
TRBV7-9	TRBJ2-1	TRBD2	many	CASSLAAGGLNEQFF	TGTGCCAGCAGCTTAGCAGCGGGAGGACTTAATGAGCAGTTCTTC
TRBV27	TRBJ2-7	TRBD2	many	CASSIAGGAVGYEQYF	TGTGCCAGCAGTATTGCGGGGGGCGCGGTTGGATACGAGCAGTACTTC
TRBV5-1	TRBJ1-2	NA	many	CASSLSGLANYGYTF	TGCGCCAGCAGCTTGTCGGGTTTGGCTAACTATGGCTACACCTTC
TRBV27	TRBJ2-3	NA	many	CASSLEGVNTDTQYF	TGTGCCAGCAGTTTAGAGGGGGTTAACACAGATACGCAGTATTTT
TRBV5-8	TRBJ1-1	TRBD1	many	CASRPPGGWDTEAFF	TGTGCCAGCAGGCCTCCAGGGGGTTGGGACACTGAAGCTTTCTTT
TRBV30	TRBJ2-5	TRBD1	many	CAWSTSQGVILQETQYF	TGTGCCTGGAGCACCAGCCAGGGGGTGATCCTCCAAGAGACCCAGTACTTC
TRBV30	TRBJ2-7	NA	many	CAWSGAYEQYF	TGTGCCTGGAGCGGGGCCTACGAGCAGTACTTC
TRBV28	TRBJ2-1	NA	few	CASSNLQGGFYNEQFF	TGTGCCAGCAGTAACCTTCAAGGCGGCTTCTACAATGAGCAGTTCTTC
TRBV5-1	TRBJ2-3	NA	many	CASSLSAGTEDTQYF	TGCGCCAGCAGCTTGTCGGCGGGGACGGAGGATACGCAGTATTTT
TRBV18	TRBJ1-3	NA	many	CASSQTAGAGNTIYF	TGTGCCAGCTCACAAACCGCAGGGGCTGGAAACACCATATATTTT
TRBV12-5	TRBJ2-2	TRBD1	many	CASGPGQGVTGELFF	TGTGCTAGTGGTCCGGGACAGGGGGTGACCGGGGAGCTGTTTTTT
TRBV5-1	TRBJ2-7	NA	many	CASSLDVRTTYEQYF	TGCGCCAGCAGCTTGGACGTTCGGACTACCTACGAGCAGTACTTC
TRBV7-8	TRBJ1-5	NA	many	CASSLGQGAQPQHF	TGTGCCAGCAGCTTAGGGCAGGGTGCTCAGCCCCAGCATTTT
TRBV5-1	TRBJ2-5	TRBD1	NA	CASSPMGQGSLETQYF	TGCGCCAGCAGCCCGATGGGACAGGGATCCTTGGAGACCCAGTACTTC
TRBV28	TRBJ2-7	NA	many	CASSLPGQGPHEQYF	TGTGCCAGCAGTCTTCCCGGTCAGGGTCCCCACGAGCAGTACTTC
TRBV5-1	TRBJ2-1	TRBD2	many	CASSQGKITSARMNEQFF	TGCGCCAGCAGCCAAGGAAAAATAACTAGCGCGAGGATGAATGAGCAGTTCTTC
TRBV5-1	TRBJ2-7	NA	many	CASSLDQGGPYEQYF	TGCGCCAGCAGCTTGGACCAGGGTGGCCCCTACGAGCAGTACTTC
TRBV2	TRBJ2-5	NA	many	CASAGVTQETQYF	TGTGCCAGCGCGGGTGTGACCCAAGAGACCCAGTACTTC
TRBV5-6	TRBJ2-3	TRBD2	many	CASSWGLAGDSDTQYF	TGTGCCAGCAGCTGGGGGTTAGCGGGAGATTCAGATACGCAGTATTTT